The sequence of this T cell receptor beta chain was determined in a study of beta chain features in type 1 diabetes. Overall study context: Examination of sorted cells across all samples involved roughly 100 million cells. Study results and caveats: It was possible that PCR favored shorter templates, equally so in patients and controls. Overrepresentation of cells with high TCR expression could result from cDNA sequencing.

The sequenced template was cDNA made from the entire isolated RNA. Libraries were prepared by immunoSEQ multiplex PCR; TCRdb keeps only in-frame clonotypes and omits some of them. The profile shows under 900,000 clones, about a sixth of them singletons. The single heparinised draw taken from each donor contained approximately 100 mL of blood on average. This clone was found a few times. Its antigen remains unknown. Sequenced material: naive CD4+ T cells from blood. The sequence was obtained from a woman aged 18-29 years in good health.

The chain's CDR3 is CASSSPAGAETQYF. DNA of the CDR3: TGTGCCAGCAGTTCCCCAGCGGGAGCGGAGACCCAGTACTTC. The chain links TRBV28 to TRBJ2-5; 8 bases align to TRBD2. This CDR3 is built from 14 residues. With V trimmed by 4 bases and J by 5 bases, 6 bases remained unmatched. The germline V gene encodes CDR1 MDHEN and CDR2 SYDVKM.